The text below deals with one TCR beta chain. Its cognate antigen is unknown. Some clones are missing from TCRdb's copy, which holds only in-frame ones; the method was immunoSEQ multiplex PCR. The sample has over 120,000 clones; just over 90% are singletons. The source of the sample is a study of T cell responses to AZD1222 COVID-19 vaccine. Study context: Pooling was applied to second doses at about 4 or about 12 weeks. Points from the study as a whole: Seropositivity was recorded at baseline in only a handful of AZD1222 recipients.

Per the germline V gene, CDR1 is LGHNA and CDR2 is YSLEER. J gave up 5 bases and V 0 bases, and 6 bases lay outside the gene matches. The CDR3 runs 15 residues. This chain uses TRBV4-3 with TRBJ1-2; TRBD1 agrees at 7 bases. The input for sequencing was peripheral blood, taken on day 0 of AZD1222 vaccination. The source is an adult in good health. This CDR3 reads CASSQEYGTVYGYTF. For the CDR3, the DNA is TGCGCCAGCAGCCAAGAGTACGGGACAGTATATGGCTACACCTTC.